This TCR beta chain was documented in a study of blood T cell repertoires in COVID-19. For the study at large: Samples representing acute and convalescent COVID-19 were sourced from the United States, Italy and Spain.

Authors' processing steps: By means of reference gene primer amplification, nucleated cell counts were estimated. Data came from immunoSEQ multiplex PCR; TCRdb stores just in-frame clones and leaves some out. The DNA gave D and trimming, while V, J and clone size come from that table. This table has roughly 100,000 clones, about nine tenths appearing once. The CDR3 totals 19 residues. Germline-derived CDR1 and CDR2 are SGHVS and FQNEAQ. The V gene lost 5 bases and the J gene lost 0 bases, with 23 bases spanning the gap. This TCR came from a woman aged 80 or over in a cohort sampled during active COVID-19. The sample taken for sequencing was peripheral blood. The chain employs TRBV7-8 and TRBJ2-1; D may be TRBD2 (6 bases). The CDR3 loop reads CASSPRLVVSQSSYNEQFF. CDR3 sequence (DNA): TGTGCCAGCAGCCCCCGACTAGTCGTCTCTCAGAGCTCCTACAATGAGCAGTTCTTC.